Shown below are 18 T cell receptor beta chains from a single sample sequenced in a study of response to subunit inactivated influenza vaccine (dated 2018 in TCRdb). Library preparation used RT-PCR. For sequencing, an Illumina HiSeq 2500 was employed. TCRdb itself trimmed the public reads at Q25 with fastp, ran MiXCR and retained productive beta chains. Each entry is one CDR3 protein sequence, shown with its most common DNA and genes. This sample is represented by under 850,000 distinct CDR3 sequences; less than 20% of them were singletons. Clones ranked in the top ten supply roughly 11% of the sample. The starting material was PBMCs from blood, obtained more than 4 days after vaccination. Receptors were obtained from a man aged 50-60 years who received an inactivated influenza vaccine. Donor details come from another sample of the same person, matched by shared clones.

The genes are TRBV29-1 and TRBJ2-3; D gene unclear. CDR3 length equals 14 residues. The V end was cut by 3 bases, the J end by 8 bases, with 18 bases between. Germline V gene data show CDR1 as SQVTM and CDR2 as ANQGSEA. The CDR3 DNA follows: TGCAGCGTTGAGGGCAGGCCCAGTTGGGGTACGCAGTATTTT. This gives the protein CSVEGRPSWGTQYF.

This chain connects TRBV6-6 to TRBJ1-5; 7 positions agree with TRBD1. Germline V gene lookup returns CDR1 MNHNY and CDR2 SVGAGI (reference sequence). Trimming removed 6 bases from V and 4 bases from J; junction bases left unmatched: 3. This CDR3 spans 13 amino acids. The CDR3 DNA reads TGTGCCAGCAGGCAACAGGGGAATCAGCCCCAGCATTTT. Its translation: CASRQQGNQPQHF.

The rearrangement uses TRBV27 and TRBJ1-6; TRBD1 is a possible D gene (6 bases). V dropped 6 bases and J dropped 9 bases, with 15 bases sitting between them. The germline V gene has CDR1 MNHEY and CDR2 SMNVEV (reference sequence). CDR3 length: 14 residues. The CDR3 DNA sequence: TGTGCCAGCAGCTACGGGACATGGATTTCACCCCTCCACTTT. This sequence encodes CASSYGTWISPLHF.

The rearrangement joins TRBV12-3 or TRBV12-4 to TRBJ2-3; D unresolved. V dropped 5 bases and J dropped 3 bases, with 12 bases sitting between them. This CDR3 is built from 14 residues. For the CDR3, the DNA is TGTGCCAGCAGTCAAACGACTGGAACAGATACGCAGTATTTT. This codes for CASSQTTGTDTQYF.

The chain links TRBV10-3 to TRBJ2-6; tentatively, D is TRBD2 (6 bases). V lost 8 bases and J 0 bases, leaving 32 bases between the germline ends. CDR1 is ENHRY and CDR2 is SYGVKD in the germline V gene. The CDR3 is 22 amino acids. The CDR3 sequence: CAIASVAAGTTIRGSGANVLTF. The DNA for the CDR3 is TGTGCCATCGCTTCAGTCGCGGCGGGAACGACGATTAGGGGCTCTGGGGCCAACGTCCTGACTTTC.

The rearrangement uses TRBV4-1 and TRBJ1-2, with D perhaps matching TRBD1 (6 bases). Germline assignment: CDR1 MGHRA and CDR2 YSYEKL. This CDR3 spans 14 amino acids. Trimming took 1 base from V and 5 from J, leaving 11 bases between them. The CDR3 DNA reads as TGCGCCAGCAGCCAAGGAACAGGGATGTATGGCTACACCTTC. Protein sequence: CASSQGTGMYGYTF.

V gene TRBV28 combines with J gene TRBJ2-1; D not certain. The CDR3 runs to 16 residues. Germline CDR1 and CDR2: MDHEN and SYDVKM. V lost 2 bases, J lost 0 bases, and 11 bases lay in between. The CDR3 loop reads CASSLAPQSSYNEQFF. In DNA, the CDR3 is TGTGCCAGCAGTTTAGCCCCCCAAAGCTCCTACAATGAGCAGTTCTTC.

The genes are TRBV16 and TRBJ1-5; no clear D gene. Germline V gene lookup returns CDR1 KGHSY and CDR2 FQNENV. Trimming removed 4 bases from V and 3 bases from J, with 4 bases in between. This CDR3 spans 12 amino acids. The CDR3 sequence: CASSPHNQPQHF. CDR3 coding DNA: TGTGCCAGCAGCCCACACAATCAGCCCCAGCATTTT.

The rearrangement links TRBV5-4 to TRBJ2-2; 11 bases align to TRBD1. The CDR3 totals 15 residues. Per germline, CDR1 SGHNT and CDR2 YYREEE (reference sequence). J gave up 6 bases and V 1 base, and 2 bases lay outside the gene matches. The CDR3 bases are TGTGCCAGCAGCTTGCCGGACAGGGGGCCCGGGGAGCTGTTTTTT. Amino acids: CASSLPDRGPGELFF. The variable domain in full, completed from reference TRBV5-4 and TRBJ2-2, reads ETGVTQSPTHLIKTRGQQVTLRCSSQSGHNTVSWYQQALGQGPQFIFQYYREEENGRGNFPPRFSGLQFPNYSSELNVNALELDDSALYLCASSLPDRGPGELFFGEGSRLTVL.

This clonotype was detected only a few times. V usage is TRBV20-1 and J usage is TRBJ1-1; no clear D. This CDR3 spans 13 amino acids. Germline V gives CDR1 DFQATT, CDR2 SNEGSKA (reference sequence). The ends were cut back, 3 bases at V and 1 base at J, with 9 bases in the middle. CDR3 sequence reads: CSARWGTNTEAFF. Here the CDR3 DNA reads TGCAGTGCTAGGTGGGGAACGAACACTGAAGCTTTCTTT.

The chain carries TRBV12-3 or TRBV12-4 and TRBJ1-1; D is uncertain. V lost 1 base, J lost 6 bases, and 9 bases lay in between. CDR3 length: 13 amino acids. The CDR3 loop reads CASSLGSISEAFF. CDR3 bases: TGTGCCAGCAGTTTAGGTAGTATTTCTGAAGCTTTCTTT.

This clonotype showed up just a few times. The chain uses TRBV25-1 and TRBJ2-7, with TRBD2 matching over 8 bases. V lost 1 base and J lost 0; bases outside the gene matches: 2. This CDR3 spans 15 amino acids. Germline CDR1 is MGHDK and CDR2 is SYGVNS. The CDR3, as DNA: TGTGCCAGCAGTGAATCCGGGACTAGCTCCTACGAGCAGTACTTC. It translates to CASSESGTSSYEQYF.

This clonotype appeared many times. The rearrangement joins TRBV7-6 to TRBJ2-3, with unresolved D. Germline CDR1 reads SGHVS; CDR2 reads FNYEAQ. V lost 2 bases and J 1 base, leaving 4 bases between the germline ends. The CDR3 covers 13 residues. CDR3 loop: CASSLLRTDTQYF. As DNA, the CDR3 is TGTGCCAGCAGCTTACTCCGCACAGATACGCAGTATTTT. Together with reference TRBV7-6 and TRBJ2-3, the CDR3 gives the full variable domain: GAGVSQSPRYKVTKRGQDVALRCDPISGHVSLYWYRQALGQGPEFLTYFNYEAQQDKSGLPNDRFSAERPEGSISTLTIQRTEQRDSAMYRCASSLLRTDTQYFGPGTRLTVL.

This clonotype was counted only a few times. The chain links TRBV12-3 or TRBV12-4 to TRBJ2-2; no clear D. V was clipped by 2 bases and J by 9 bases, with 4 bases between them. The CDR3 has 11 amino acids. This CDR3 reads CASSLLRELFF. The DNA of the CDR3 is TGTGCCAGCAGTTTACTCAGGGAGCTGTTTTTT.

This clonotype came up a few times. The V gene is TRBV5-1, the J gene TRBJ2-2, with TRBD1 matching over 11 bases. The CDR3 consists of 22 residues. CDR1 is SGHRS, CDR2 YFSETQ, per germline. V shed 1 base, J shed 1 base, and the junction held 18 bases outside the gene matches. The CDR3 bases are TGCGCCAGCAGCTTGAGAGGAGGTGTCGGACAGGGGGCCCTTCGGAACACCGGGGAGCTGTTTTTT. Protein product: CASSLRGGVGQGALRNTGELFF.

J is TRBJ2-3 and V is TRBV20-1; TRBD1 aligns across 12 bases. The CDR3 sequence is 17 residues long. Germline V gene sequence: CDR1 DFQATT, CDR2 SNEGSKA (reference sequence). After removal of 5 bases from V and 2 bases from J, the junction contained 11 bases not matched to a gene. In nucleotides, the CDR3 is TGCAGTGCTCCCGGGACAGGGGGCTCAGGCGCCACAGATACGCAGTATTTT. Translated, it gives CSAPGTGGSGATDTQYF.

For this clonotype: Germline is not matched at one junction end, which may reflect a read error. This chain uses TRBV12-3 or TRBV12-4 with TRBJ2-1; 10 positions match TRBD2. The CDR3 loop spans 13 amino acids. CDR3 protein: CASRALAGVPEVF. The DNA for the CDR3 is TGTGCCAGCAGGGCCCTAGCGGGAGTCCCCGAGGTCTTC.

This clonotype was counted a few times. V and J are TRBV5-1 and TRBJ2-7; D unclear. The CDR3 contains 14 residues. CDR1 and CDR2 (germline): SGHRS, YFSETQ. The V and J ends lost 3 bases and 3 bases respectively, with 13 bases between them. CDR3 residues: CASSSKPPFYEQYF. DNA for the CDR3: TGCGCCAGCAGCTCAAAGCCACCTTTCTACGAGCAGTACTTC.